This entry concerns a single TCR beta chain. CDR1 SNHLY and CDR2 FYNNEI come from the germline V gene. CDR3 size: 14 residues. Trimming left V 4 bases short and J 3 bases short, with 12 bases between. The data were obtained in a study of blood T cell repertoires in COVID-19. At the level of the study: COVID-19 samples from acute and convalescent phases originated in the United States, Italy and Spain. Sample material is recorded as cDNA or gDNA derived from T cells, B-cell-depleted T cells, or PBMCs.

Source study methods: Nucleated cell number was recorded as an estimate derived from reference gene primer amplification. The method was immunoSEQ multiplex PCR; TCRdb's version includes in-frame clones alone and lacks a portion of them. V and J calls and clone size are given by that table; D and trimming were obtained from the DNA. Of 170,000 or so clones in the sample, roughly nine tenths were seen once. This receptor was identified in a man aged 50 to 59 with acute or convalescent COVID-19. The gene calls are TRBV2 and TRBJ1-2; tentatively, D is TRBD1 (5 bases). The material sequenced was peripheral blood. The CDR3 region is CASSVDSSHYGYTF. CDR3 in DNA: TGTGCCAGCAGTGTCGACAGCTCACACTATGGCTACACCTTC.